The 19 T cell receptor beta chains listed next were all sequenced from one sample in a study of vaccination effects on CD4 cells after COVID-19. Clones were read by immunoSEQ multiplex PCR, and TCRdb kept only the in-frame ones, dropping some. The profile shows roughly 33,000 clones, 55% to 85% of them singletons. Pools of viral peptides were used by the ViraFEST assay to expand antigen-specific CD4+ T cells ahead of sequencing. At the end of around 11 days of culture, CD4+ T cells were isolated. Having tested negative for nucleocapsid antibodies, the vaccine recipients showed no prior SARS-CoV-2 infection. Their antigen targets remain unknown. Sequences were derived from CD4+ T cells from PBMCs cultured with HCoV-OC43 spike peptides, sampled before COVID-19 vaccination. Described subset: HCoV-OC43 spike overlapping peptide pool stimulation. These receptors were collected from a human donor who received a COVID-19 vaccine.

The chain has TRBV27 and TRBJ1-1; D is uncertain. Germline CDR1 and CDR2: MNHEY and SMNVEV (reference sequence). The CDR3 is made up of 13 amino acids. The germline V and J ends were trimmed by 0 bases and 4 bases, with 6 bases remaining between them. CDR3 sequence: CASSLSKSTEAFF. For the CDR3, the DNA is TGTGCCAGCAGTTTATCGAAGTCCACTGAAGCTTTCTTT.

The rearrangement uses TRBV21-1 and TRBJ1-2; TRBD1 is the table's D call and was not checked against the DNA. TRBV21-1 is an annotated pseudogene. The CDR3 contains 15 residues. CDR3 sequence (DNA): TGTGCCAGCAGCAAGCAGGGGGCACGGTTTGATGGCTACACCTTC. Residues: CASSKQGARFDGYTF.

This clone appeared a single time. In nucleotides, the CDR3 is TGTGCCAGCAGCTTAGGGGCTGGAAACACCATATATTTT. Its translation: CASSLGAGNTIYF. The rearrangement links TRBV7-4 to TRBJ1-3; the D is unclear. The V and J ends lost 1 base and 2 bases respectively, with 3 bases between them. The germline CDR1 and CDR2 sequences are SGHVT and SQSDAQ. This CDR3 is 13 amino acids long.

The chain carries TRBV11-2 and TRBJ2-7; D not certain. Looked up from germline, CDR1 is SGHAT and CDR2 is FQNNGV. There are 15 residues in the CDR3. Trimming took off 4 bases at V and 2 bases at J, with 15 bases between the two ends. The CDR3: CASSYLQGAPYEQYF. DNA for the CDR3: TGTGCCAGCAGCTACCTTCAAGGAGCACCCTACGAGCAGTACTTC.

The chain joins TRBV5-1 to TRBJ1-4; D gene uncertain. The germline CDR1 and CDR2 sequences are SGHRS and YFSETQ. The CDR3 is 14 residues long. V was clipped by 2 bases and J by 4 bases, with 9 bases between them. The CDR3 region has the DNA TGCGCCAGCAGCTTCAGTGCGGGTAATGAAAAACTGTTTTTT. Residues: CASSFSAGNEKLFF.

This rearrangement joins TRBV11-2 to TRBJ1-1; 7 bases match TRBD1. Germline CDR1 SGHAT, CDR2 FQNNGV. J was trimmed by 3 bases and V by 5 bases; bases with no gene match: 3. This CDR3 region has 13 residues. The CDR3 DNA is TGTGCCAGCAGCCAACAGGGGTACACTGAAGCTTTCTTT. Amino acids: CASSQQGYTEAFF.

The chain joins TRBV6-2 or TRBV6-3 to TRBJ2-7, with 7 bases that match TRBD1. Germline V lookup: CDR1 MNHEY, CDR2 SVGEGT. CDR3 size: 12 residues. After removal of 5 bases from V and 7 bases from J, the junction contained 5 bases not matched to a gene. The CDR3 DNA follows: TGTGCCAGCAGTACGACAGGGAAGGAGCAGTACTTC. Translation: CASSTTGKEQYF.

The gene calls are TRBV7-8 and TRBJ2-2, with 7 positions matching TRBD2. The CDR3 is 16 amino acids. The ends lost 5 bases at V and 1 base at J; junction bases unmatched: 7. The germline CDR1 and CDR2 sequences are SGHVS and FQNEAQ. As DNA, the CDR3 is TGTGCCAGCAGCCGAGCAGCGGGGTTGAACACCGGGGAGCTGTTTTTT. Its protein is CASSRAAGLNTGELFF.

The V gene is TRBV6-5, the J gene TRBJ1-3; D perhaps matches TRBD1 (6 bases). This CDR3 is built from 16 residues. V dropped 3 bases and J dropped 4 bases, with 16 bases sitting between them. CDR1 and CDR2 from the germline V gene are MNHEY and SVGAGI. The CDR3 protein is CASSYHRGLGGNTIYF. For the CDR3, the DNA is TGTGCCAGCAGTTATCATCGGGGGCTTGGAGGAAACACCATATATTTT.

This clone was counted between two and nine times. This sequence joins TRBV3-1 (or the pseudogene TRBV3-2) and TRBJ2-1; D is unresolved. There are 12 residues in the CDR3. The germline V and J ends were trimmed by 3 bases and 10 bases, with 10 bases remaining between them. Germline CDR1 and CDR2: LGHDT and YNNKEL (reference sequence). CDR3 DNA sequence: TGTGCCAGCAGCCATCGGGTGGGGGAGCAGTTCTTC. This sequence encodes CASSHRVGEQFF.

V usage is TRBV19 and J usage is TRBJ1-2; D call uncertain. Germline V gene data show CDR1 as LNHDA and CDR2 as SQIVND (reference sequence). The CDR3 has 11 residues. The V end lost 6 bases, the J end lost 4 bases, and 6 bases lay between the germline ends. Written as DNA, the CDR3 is TGTGCCAGTAGGGGATCCTATGGCTACACCTTC. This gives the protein CASRGSYGYTF.

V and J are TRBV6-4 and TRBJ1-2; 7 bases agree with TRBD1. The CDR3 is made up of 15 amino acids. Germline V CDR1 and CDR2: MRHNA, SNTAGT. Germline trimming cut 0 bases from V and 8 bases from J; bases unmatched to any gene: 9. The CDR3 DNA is TGTGCCAGCAGTGACTCCGGGCAACCAGGGGGAGGCTACACCTTC. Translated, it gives CASSDSGQPGGGYTF.

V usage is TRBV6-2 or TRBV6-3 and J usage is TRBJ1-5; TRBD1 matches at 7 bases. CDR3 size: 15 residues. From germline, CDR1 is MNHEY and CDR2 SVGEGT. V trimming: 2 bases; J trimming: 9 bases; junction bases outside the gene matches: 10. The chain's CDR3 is CASSYTGAPHRPQHF. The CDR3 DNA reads TGTGCCAGCAGTTACACAGGGGCTCCCCACAGGCCCCAGCATTTT.

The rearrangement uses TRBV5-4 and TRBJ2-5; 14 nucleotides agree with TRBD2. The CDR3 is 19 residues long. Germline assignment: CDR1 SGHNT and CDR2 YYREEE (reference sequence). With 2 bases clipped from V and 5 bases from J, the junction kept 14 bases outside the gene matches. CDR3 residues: CASSFGTSGGSRKWETQYF. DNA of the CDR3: TGTGCCAGCAGCTTCGGGACTAGCGGGGGCTCCCGAAAGTGGGAGACCCAGTACTTC.

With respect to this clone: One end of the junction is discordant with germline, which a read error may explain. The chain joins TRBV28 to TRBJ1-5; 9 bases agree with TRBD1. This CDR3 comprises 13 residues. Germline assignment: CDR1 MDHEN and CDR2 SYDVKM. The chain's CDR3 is CASRGQGDQPQHF. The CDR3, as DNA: TGTGCAAGCAGGGGACAGGGCGACCAGCCCCAGCATTTT.

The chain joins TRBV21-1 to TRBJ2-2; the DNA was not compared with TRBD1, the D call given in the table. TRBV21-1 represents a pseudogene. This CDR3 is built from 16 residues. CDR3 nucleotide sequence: TGTGCCAGCAGCAAAGAGGGACAGGGGTTCACCGGGGAGCTGTTTTTT. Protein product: CASSKEGQGFTGELFF.

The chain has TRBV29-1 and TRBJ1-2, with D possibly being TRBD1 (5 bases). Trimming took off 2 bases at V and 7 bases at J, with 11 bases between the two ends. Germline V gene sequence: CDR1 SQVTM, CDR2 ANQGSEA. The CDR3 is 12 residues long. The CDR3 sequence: CSVERDQGGYTF. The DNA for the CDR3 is TGCAGCGTTGAAAGGGACCAAGGTGGCTACACCTTC.

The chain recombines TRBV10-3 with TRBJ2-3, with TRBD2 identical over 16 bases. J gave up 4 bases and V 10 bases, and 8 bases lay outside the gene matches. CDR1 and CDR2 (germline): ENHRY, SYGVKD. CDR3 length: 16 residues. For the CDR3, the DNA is TGTGCCACTCAACTGGGGACTAGCGGGAGGGCAGATACGCAGTATTTT. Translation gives CATQLGTSGRADTQYF.

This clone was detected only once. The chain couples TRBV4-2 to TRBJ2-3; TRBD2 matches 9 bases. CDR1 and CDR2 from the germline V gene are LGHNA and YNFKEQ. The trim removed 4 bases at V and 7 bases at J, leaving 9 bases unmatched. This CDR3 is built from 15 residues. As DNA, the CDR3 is TGTGCCAGCAGCCCCCAGACGCGGGGGGGCAATACGCAGTATTTT. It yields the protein CASSPQTRGGNTQYF.